Each of the 5 T cell receptor beta chains below was sequenced from the same sample in a study of T cell responses to AZD1222 COVID-19 vaccine. Measured with immunoSEQ multiplex PCR; TCRdb has only the in-frame clones, and not every one. The sample holds some 96,000 clones, roughly 90% seen once. The sequences come from peripheral blood, collected on day 0 of AZD1222 vaccination. Source of these receptors: an adult in good health.

The chain is built from TRBV15 and TRBJ1-3; D not resolved. The CDR3 is 15 amino acids. Germline V gene lookup returns CDR1 LNHNV and CDR2 YYDKDF (reference sequence). Trimming cost V 9 bases and J 1 base, with 16 bases left between them. CDR3 sequence reads: CATRATPYSGNTIYF. The CDR3 coding sequence is TGTGCCACTAGGGCGACACCATATTCTGGAAACACCATATATTTT.

This clone was observed many times. This rearrangement joins TRBV19 to TRBJ1-2, with a possible D match to TRBD1 (5 bases). The CDR3 loop spans 15 amino acids. V gave up 3 bases and J gave up 2 bases, with 13 bases separating them. Germline-derived CDR1 and CDR2 are LNHDA and SQIVND (reference sequence). In DNA, the CDR3 is TGTGCCAGTAGTATGGGACCCGGAGGGAACTATGGCTACACCTTC. Amino acid sequence: CASSMGPGGNYGYTF.

The rearrangement links TRBV5-5 to TRBJ1-1; possibly TRBD1 for D (5 bases). This CDR3 is built from 16 residues. Germline V lookup: CDR1 SGHKS, CDR2 YYEKEE (reference sequence). Trimming removed 5 bases from V and 2 bases from J, with 19 bases in between. The CDR3 DNA sequence: TGTGCCAGCAGGCTGGAGCGGGGGAAGGGCAACACTGAAGCTTTCTTT. Translating gives CASRLERGKGNTEAFF.

The chain employs TRBV5-8 and TRBJ1-1; 8 bases are a match to TRBD1. V dropped 2 bases and J dropped 0; count of bases not matched to a gene: 12. Germline V lookup: CDR1 SGHTS, CDR2 YDEGEE. This CDR3 has 18 amino acids. This CDR3 reads CASSFPFRSGGMNTEAFF. As DNA, the CDR3 is TGTGCCAGCAGCTTTCCGTTCCGCTCAGGGGGCATGAACACTGAAGCTTTCTTT.

This chain connects TRBV6-2 or TRBV6-3 to TRBJ2-1; no clear D gene. CDR1 and CDR2 from the germline V gene are MNHEY and SVGEGT. The CDR3 totals 14 residues. Trimming took 2 bases from V and 8 from J, leaving 13 bases between them. The CDR3 is CASSYRPISDEQFF. CDR3 DNA sequence: TGTGCCAGCAGTTACAGGCCCATCAGCGATGAGCAGTTCTTC.